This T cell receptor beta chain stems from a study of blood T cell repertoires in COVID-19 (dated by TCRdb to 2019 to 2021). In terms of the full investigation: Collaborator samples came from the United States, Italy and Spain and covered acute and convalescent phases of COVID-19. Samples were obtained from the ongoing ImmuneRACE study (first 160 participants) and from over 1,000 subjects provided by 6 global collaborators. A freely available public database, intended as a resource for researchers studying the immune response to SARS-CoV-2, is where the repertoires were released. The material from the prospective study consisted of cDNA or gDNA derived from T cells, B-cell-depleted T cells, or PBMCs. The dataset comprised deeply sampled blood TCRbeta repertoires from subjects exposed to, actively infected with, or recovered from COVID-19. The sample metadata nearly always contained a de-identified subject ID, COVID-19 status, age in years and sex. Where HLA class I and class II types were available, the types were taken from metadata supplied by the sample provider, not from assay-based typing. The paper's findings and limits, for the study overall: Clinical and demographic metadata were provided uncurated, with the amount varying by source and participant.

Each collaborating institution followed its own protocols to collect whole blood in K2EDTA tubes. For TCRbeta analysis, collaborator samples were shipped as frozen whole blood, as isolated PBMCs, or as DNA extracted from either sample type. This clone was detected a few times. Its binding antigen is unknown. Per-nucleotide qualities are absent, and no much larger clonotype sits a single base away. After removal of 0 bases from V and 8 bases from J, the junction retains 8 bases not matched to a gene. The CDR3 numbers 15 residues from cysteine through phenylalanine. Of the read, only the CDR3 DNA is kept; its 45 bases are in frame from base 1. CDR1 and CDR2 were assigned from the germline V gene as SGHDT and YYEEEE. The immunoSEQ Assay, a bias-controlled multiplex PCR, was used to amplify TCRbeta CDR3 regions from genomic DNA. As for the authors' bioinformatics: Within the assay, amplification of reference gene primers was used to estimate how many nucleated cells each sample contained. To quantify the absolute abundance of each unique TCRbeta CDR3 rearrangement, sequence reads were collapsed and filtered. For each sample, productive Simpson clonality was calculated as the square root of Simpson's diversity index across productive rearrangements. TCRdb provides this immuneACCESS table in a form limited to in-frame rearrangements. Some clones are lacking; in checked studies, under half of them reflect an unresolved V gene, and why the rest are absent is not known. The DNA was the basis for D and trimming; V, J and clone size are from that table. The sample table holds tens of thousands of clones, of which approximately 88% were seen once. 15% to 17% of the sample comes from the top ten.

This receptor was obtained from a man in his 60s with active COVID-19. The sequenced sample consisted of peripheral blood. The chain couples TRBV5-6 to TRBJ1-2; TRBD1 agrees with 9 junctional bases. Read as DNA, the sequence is TGTGCCAGCAGCTTGGTAGCACAGGGGGCGAGAGGCTACACCTTC. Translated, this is CASSLVAQGARGYTF.